This TCR beta chain was sequenced in a study of identical twins. TCRdb re-called the 5' RACE reads with MiXCR, one entry per CDR3 protein. The sample includes hundreds of thousands of distinct CDR3 sequences, about 12% of them seen just once. CDR1 and CDR2 from the germline V gene are MNHNS and SASEGT. The V and J ends lost 7 bases and 0 bases, in that order; junction bases with no gene match: 18. The CDR3 sequence is 19 residues long. This clonotype came up a few times. The same sample was also studied in work on yellow fever vaccine responses in identical twins.

The chain couples TRBV6-1 to TRBJ2-4; 7 positions agree with TRBD2. The origin of this receptor is a woman younger than 35 in good health. Sequencing used CD8+ T cells sorted from blood. The CDR3 bases are TGTGCCAGCAACCGAGCGGGGCGGCCCCCAGTATTAGCCAAAAACATTCAGTACTTC. It encodes CASNRAGRPPVLAKNIQYF.